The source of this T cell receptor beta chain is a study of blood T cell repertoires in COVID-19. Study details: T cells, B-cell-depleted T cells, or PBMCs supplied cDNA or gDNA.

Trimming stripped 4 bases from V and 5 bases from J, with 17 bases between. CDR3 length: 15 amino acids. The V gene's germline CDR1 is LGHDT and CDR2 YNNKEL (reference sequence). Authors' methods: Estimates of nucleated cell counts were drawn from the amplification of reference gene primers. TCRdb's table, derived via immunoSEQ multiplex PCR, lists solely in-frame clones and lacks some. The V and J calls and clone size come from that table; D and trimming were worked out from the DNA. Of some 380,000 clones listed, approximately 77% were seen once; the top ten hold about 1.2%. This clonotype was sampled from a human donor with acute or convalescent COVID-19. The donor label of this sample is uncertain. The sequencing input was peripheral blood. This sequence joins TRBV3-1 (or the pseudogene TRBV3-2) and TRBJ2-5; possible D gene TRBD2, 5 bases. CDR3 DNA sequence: TGTGCCAGCAGCCTCCGCAGGAGGAGAGCGGAGACCCAGTACTTC. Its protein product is CASSLRRRRAETQYF.